The clone carrying this TCR beta chain has a handful of counts. These data are taken from a study of blood T cell repertoires in COVID-19. This CDR3 has 15 residues. Adults between roughly 18 and 89 years of age took part from some 25 US areas. Assignment of participants to cohorts was predicated upon participant-reported clinical history. Symptom resolution, clearance, or two negative PCRs marked donors in Cohort 3 as recovered. Authors' methods: For nucleated cells, counts were estimated from reference gene primer amplification. Some clones are missing from TCRdb's copy, which holds only in-frame ones; the method was immunoSEQ multiplex PCR. The V and J calls and the clone size are those of that table, but D and trimming were determined from the DNA. The sample comprises approximately 260,000 clones, 80% to 85% of which are singletons, and around 3.6% rests with the top ten.

This chain joins TRBV21-1 and TRBJ1-1; the table's D call, TRBD1, was not checked against the DNA. TRBV21-1 is listed as a pseudogene. Material for sequencing was PBMCs or T cells enriched from blood (not recorded which). The source is a man between 50 and 59 years old who had recovered from COVID-19. The CDR3 DNA follows: TGTGCCAGCAGCTCGACTGACAGGCCGAGCACTGAAGCTTTCTTT. It is translated as CASSSTDRPSTEAFF.